This is a list of T cell receptor beta chains from one sample in a study of T-cell reconstitution after alpha-beta-depleted transplantation in children. One entry per CDR3 protein results from TCRdb running MiXCR on the PCR reads. This repertoire shows fewer than 500,000 distinct CDR3 sequences, over 40% found once; its top ten account for approximately 25%. The specimen was PBMCs, collected before TCRalphabeta/CD19-depleted stem cell transplant. These receptors came from a girl aged 2 to 10 with aplastic anemia, due to receive a stem cell transplant. Each CDR3 is given with its conserved first and last residue. The D gene is left open where the match is weak. Clone size appears in some rows only: once, few, many, or a class for an expanded clone.

D gene: NA; V gene: TRBV10-3; clone size: NA; J gene: TRBJ2-7; CDR3 DNA: TGTGCCATCAGTGAGAAGGCAGGGGGGGCCTACGAGCAGTACTTC; CDR3 protein: CAISEKAGGAYEQYF
D gene: NA; V gene: TRBV9; clone size: NA; J gene: TRBJ2-1; CDR3 DNA: TGTGCCAGCAGCGTAGATTCTACTAGCCGCTACAATGAGCAGTTCTTC; CDR3 protein: CASSVDSTSRYNEQFF
D gene: TRBD1; V gene: TRBV19; clone size: NA; J gene: TRBJ2-7; CDR3 DNA: TGTGCCAGTAGTATCTTCGCGGGACAGGGGACCTACGAGCAGTACTTC; CDR3 protein: CASSIFAGQGTYEQYF
D gene: NA; V gene: TRBV20-1; clone size: NA; J gene: TRBJ2-7; CDR3 DNA: TGCAGTGCTAGAGATGTAGATACCTACGAGCAGTACTTC; CDR3 protein: CSARDVDTYEQYF
D gene: TRBD2; V gene: TRBV20-1; clone size: few; J gene: TRBJ2-3; CDR3 DNA: TGCAGTGCTAGTCGGGTACTAGCGGGAGTTTCAGATACGCAGTATTTT; CDR3 protein: CSASRVLAGVSDTQYF
D gene: NA; V gene: TRBV7-2; clone size: NA; J gene: TRBJ1-5; CDR3 DNA: TGTGCCAGCAGCTTCATGGTGTCAGGGGCCCAGCCCCAGCATTTT; CDR3 protein: CASSFMVSGAQPQHF
D gene: NA; V gene: TRBV5-1; clone size: NA; J gene: TRBJ1-2; CDR3 DNA: TGCGCCAGCAGCCCACACCACGGCTCCAACTATGGCGACACCTTC; CDR3 protein: CASSPHHGSNYGDTF
D gene: NA; V gene: TRBV12-3/TRBV12-4; clone size: NA; J gene: TRBJ2-2; CDR3 DNA: NA; CDR3 protein: CASSLVNPGSCFF
D gene: NA; V gene: TRBV5-4; clone size: NA; J gene: TRBJ2-3; CDR3 DNA: TGTGCCAGCAGCTCACGGGTCGCGGCCACAGATACGCAGTATTTT; CDR3 protein: CASSSRVAATDTQYF
D gene: NA; V gene: TRBV7-6; clone size: NA; J gene: TRBJ2-5; CDR3 DNA: TGTGCCAGCAGCGGCTATCGCGCGGAGACCCAGTACTTC; CDR3 protein: CASSGYRAETQYF
D gene: NA; V gene: TRBV28; clone size: NA; J gene: TRBJ1-2; CDR3 DNA: TGTGCCAGCAGTTTAGGCCGCTTAAGGGGCTACACCTTC; CDR3 protein: CASSLGRLRGYTF
D gene: NA; V gene: TRBV6-1; clone size: NA; J gene: TRBJ1-5; CDR3 DNA: TGTGCCAGCATGGCGGTTCATAGCAATCAGCCCCAGCATTTT; CDR3 protein: CASMAVHSNQPQHF
D gene: TRBD2; V gene: TRBV7-6; clone size: NA; J gene: TRBJ2-1; CDR3 DNA: TGTGCCAGCAGCCTGAACCCCGGGACTAGCGGCTACAATGAGCAGTTCTTC; CDR3 protein: CASSLNPGTSGYNEQFF
D gene: NA; V gene: TRBV5-1; clone size: NA; J gene: TRBJ2-5; CDR3 DNA: TGCGCCAGCAGCTTGGGGGGTCTACAGGGAGAGACCCAGTACTTC; CDR3 protein: CASSLGGLQGETQYF
D gene: NA; V gene: TRBV29-1; clone size: NA; J gene: TRBJ2-3; CDR3 DNA: TGCAGCGGTGATTTTCTAGCCTCTAGCACAGATACGCAGTATTTT; CDR3 protein: CSGDFLASSTDTQYF
D gene: TRBD1; V gene: TRBV7-8; clone size: NA; J gene: TRBJ2-3; CDR3 DNA: TGTGCCAGCAGCTCCGGACAGGGGGCGCACACAGATACGCAGTATTTT; CDR3 protein: CASSSGQGAHTDTQYF
D gene: NA; V gene: TRBV5-6; clone size: few; J gene: TRBJ2-7; CDR3 DNA: TGTGCCAGCAGCTTGGAGGCAGGGGGTAGGACTATCGGGAGCCCCTACGAGCAGTACTTC; CDR3 protein: CASSLEAGGRTIGSPYEQYF
D gene: NA; V gene: TRBV3-1; clone size: many; J gene: TRBJ2-6; CDR3 DNA: TGTGCCAGCAGCCAAGAAAAGGGAAAGGGGATACCCTCTGGGGCCAACGTCCTGACTTTC; CDR3 protein: CASSQEKGKGIPSGANVLTF
D gene: NA; V gene: TRBV30; clone size: once; J gene: TRBJ1-2; CDR3 DNA: TGTGCCTGGAGTGTACGGGGAGGTGGCTACACCTTC; CDR3 protein: CAWSVRGGGYTF
D gene: NA; V gene: TRBV5-1; clone size: once; J gene: TRBJ1-5; CDR3 DNA: TGCGCCAGGACCCGCCCGAGGGCTAATCAGCCCCAGCATTTT; CDR3 protein: CARTRPRANQPQHF
D gene: NA; V gene: TRBV7-6; clone size: many; J gene: TRBJ1-5; CDR3 DNA: TGTGCCAGCAGCTTATGGGACAATCAGCCCCAGCATTTT; CDR3 protein: CASSLWDNQPQHF
D gene: TRBD2; V gene: TRBV7-9; clone size: NA; J gene: TRBJ2-2; CDR3 DNA: TGTGCCAGCAGCACCCAGCGGGACCTCGGCGGGGAGCTGTTTTTT; CDR3 protein: CASSTQRDLGGELFF
D gene: NA; V gene: TRBV19; clone size: few; J gene: TRBJ1-4; CDR3 DNA: TGTGCCAGTGGAAGTGGGGCCAATGAAAAACTGTTTTTT; CDR3 protein: CASGSGANEKLFF
D gene: TRBD2; V gene: TRBV20-1; clone size: NA; J gene: TRBJ2-1; CDR3 DNA: TGCAGTGCGTCATCCGGGACTAGCGGGAATGAGCAGTTCTTC; CDR3 protein: CSASSGTSGNEQFF
D gene: NA; V gene: TRBV29-1; clone size: many; J gene: TRBJ2-7; CDR3 DNA: TGCAGCGTTGAAGGTGCCCTGGGGTACGAGCAGTACTTC; CDR3 protein: CSVEGALGYEQYF
D gene: TRBD1; V gene: TRBV6-1; clone size: few; J gene: TRBJ2-7; CDR3 DNA: TGTGCCAGCAGCCGAAGTAGGACAGGGGGTTACGAGCAGTACTTC; CDR3 protein: CASSRSRTGGYEQYF
D gene: TRBD2; V gene: TRBV5-1; clone size: NA; J gene: TRBJ2-1; CDR3 DNA: TGCGCCAGCAGCTTGGGGACTAGCGGGGGGCTGAGCTCCTACAATGAGCAGTTCTTC; CDR3 protein: CASSLGTSGGLSSYNEQFF
D gene: NA; V gene: TRBV18; clone size: NA; J gene: TRBJ2-5; CDR3 DNA: TGTGCCAGCTCACCACCGGGCAAGCGGGAGACCCAGTACTTC; CDR3 protein: CASSPPGKRETQYF
D gene: NA; V gene: TRBV20-1; clone size: many; J gene: TRBJ1-3; CDR3 DNA: TGCAGTGCTAGAGTCGCTCCAGGGACTGGAAACACCATATATTTT; CDR3 protein: CSARVAPGTGNTIYF
D gene: NA; V gene: TRBV6-1; clone size: NA; J gene: TRBJ2-3; CDR3 DNA: TGTGCCAGCCAACTAGCCCGACGAAGCACAGATACGCAGTATTTT; CDR3 protein: CASQLARRSTDTQYF
D gene: NA; V gene: TRBV20-1; clone size: few; J gene: TRBJ2-5; CDR3 DNA: TGCAGTGCTAGTCCCCCGGGACTGGAGACCCAGTACTTC; CDR3 protein: CSASPPGLETQYF
D gene: NA; V gene: TRBV20-1; clone size: few; J gene: TRBJ2-2; CDR3 DNA: TGCAGTGCTCCCGGGACTGACAACACCGGGGAGCTGTTTTTT; CDR3 protein: CSAPGTDNTGELFF
D gene: NA; V gene: TRBV20-1; clone size: NA; J gene: TRBJ2-7; CDR3 DNA: TGCAGTGCGGGTACGGCCCTCGGGGAGCAGTACTTC; CDR3 protein: CSAGTALGEQYF
D gene: TRBD1; V gene: TRBV5-1; clone size: few; J gene: TRBJ2-3; CDR3 DNA: TGTGCCAGCAGCTCAGGGACAGGCACAGATACGCAGTATTTT; CDR3 protein: CASSSGTGTDTQYF
D gene: NA; V gene: TRBV19; clone size: few; J gene: TRBJ2-3; CDR3 DNA: TGTGCCAGTAGTACGGGGTTCACAGATACGCAGTATTTT; CDR3 protein: CASSTGFTDTQYF
D gene: TRBD2; V gene: TRBV20-1; clone size: once; J gene: TRBJ2-3; CDR3 DNA: TGCAGTGCGAGACTAGCGGGGGGGATTTGGACAGATACGCAGTATTTT; CDR3 protein: CSARLAGGIWTDTQYF
D gene: NA; V gene: TRBV5-1; clone size: NA; J gene: TRBJ2-5; CDR3 DNA: TGCGCCAGCAGCTTACAGGTTAGGGAGGAGACCCAGTACTTC; CDR3 protein: CASSLQVREETQYF
D gene: NA; V gene: TRBV7-2; clone size: many; J gene: TRBJ1-3; CDR3 DNA: TGTGCCAGCAGCTTAGGCGGAGGGAACTCTGGAAACACCATATATTTT; CDR3 protein: CASSLGGGNSGNTIYF
D gene: NA; V gene: TRBV16; clone size: NA; J gene: TRBJ2-3; CDR3 DNA: TGTGCCAGCAGCCAATCAGGTCGAGGGGGAACGGATACGCAGTATTTT; CDR3 protein: CASSQSGRGGTDTQYF
D gene: NA; V gene: TRBV15; clone size: many; J gene: TRBJ1-4; CDR3 DNA: TGTGCCACCAGCAGTCCCGGGAGGGGAGTCACTAATGAAAAACTGTTTTTT; CDR3 protein: CATSSPGRGVTNEKLFF
D gene: NA; V gene: TRBV11-2; clone size: NA; J gene: TRBJ2-5; CDR3 DNA: TGTGCCAGCAGCTTTAGGGGCAAAAGTGAACCGGAGACCCAGTACTTC; CDR3 protein: CASSFRGKSEPETQYF
D gene: TRBD2; V gene: TRBV4-3; clone size: NA; J gene: TRBJ2-1; CDR3 DNA: TGCGCCAGCAGCCCCATAGCGGGAGTTTACAATGAGCAGTTCTTC; CDR3 protein: CASSPIAGVYNEQFF
D gene: TRBD1; V gene: TRBV5-1; clone size: NA; J gene: TRBJ2-5; CDR3 DNA: TGCGCCAGCAGAAGGGACAGTTCGGGGGAGACCCAGTACTTC; CDR3 protein: CASRRDSSGETQYF
D gene: NA; V gene: TRBV2; clone size: NA; J gene: TRBJ2-7; CDR3 DNA: TGTGCCAGCGGGGCGGGGACAGCGCCCTACGAGCAGTACTTC; CDR3 protein: CASGAGTAPYEQYF
D gene: TRBD1; V gene: TRBV7-9; clone size: NA; J gene: TRBJ2-5; CDR3 DNA: TGTGCCAGCAGCGCACCGGGACAGGGACAAGAGACCCAGTACTTC; CDR3 protein: CASSAPGQGQETQYF
D gene: NA; V gene: TRBV29-1; clone size: NA; J gene: TRBJ2-7; CDR3 DNA: TGCAGCGCTGGACAGTCCTACGATCAGTACTTC; CDR3 protein: CSAGQSYDQYF
D gene: TRBD2; V gene: TRBV2; clone size: many; J gene: TRBJ2-3; CDR3 DNA: TGTGCCAGCAGGGAAACTAGCGGGAAGGAAGATACGCAGTATTTT; CDR3 protein: CASRETSGKEDTQYF
D gene: NA; V gene: TRBV7-8; clone size: many; J gene: TRBJ1-2; CDR3 DNA: TGTGCCAGCAGCGGCGGGGGGTTATATGGCTACACCTTC; CDR3 protein: CASSGGGLYGYTF
D gene: NA; V gene: TRBV27; clone size: few; J gene: TRBJ2-1; CDR3 DNA: TGTGCCAGCAGTCCTCGCCAATCCTACAATGAGCAGTTCTTC; CDR3 protein: CASSPRQSYNEQFF
D gene: NA; V gene: TRBV20-1; clone size: NA; J gene: TRBJ1-5; CDR3 DNA: TGCAGTGCTAGAGATCCCGATCAGCCCCAGCATTTT; CDR3 protein: CSARDPDQPQHF
D gene: TRBD1; V gene: TRBV29-1; clone size: NA; J gene: TRBJ2-7; CDR3 DNA: TGCAGCGCCATCAGGGGGCAGGGGGAGCAGTACTTC; CDR3 protein: CSAIRGQGEQYF
D gene: TRBD2; V gene: TRBV7-9; clone size: many; J gene: TRBJ2-3; CDR3 DNA: TGTGCCAGCAGCTTTCCGGGAGGGCGTTTGGATACGCAGTATTTT; CDR3 protein: CASSFPGGRLDTQYF
D gene: TRBD1; V gene: TRBV27; clone size: NA; J gene: TRBJ1-3; CDR3 DNA: TGTGCCAGCAGTTTATCGCCGGGACAGGGTTCTTTCTCTGGAAACACCATATATTTT; CDR3 protein: CASSLSPGQGSFSGNTIYF